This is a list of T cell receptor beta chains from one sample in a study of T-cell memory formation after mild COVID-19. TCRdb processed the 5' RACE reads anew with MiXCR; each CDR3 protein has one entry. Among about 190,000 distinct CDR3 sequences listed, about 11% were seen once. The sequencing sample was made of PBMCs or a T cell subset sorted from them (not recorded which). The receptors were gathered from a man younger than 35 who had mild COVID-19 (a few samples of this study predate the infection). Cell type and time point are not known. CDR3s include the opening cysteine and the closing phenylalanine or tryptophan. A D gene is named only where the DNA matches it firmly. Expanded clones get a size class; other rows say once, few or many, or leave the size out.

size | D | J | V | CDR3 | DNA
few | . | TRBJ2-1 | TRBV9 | CASSVGSATYNEQFF | TGTGCCAGCAGCGTAGGTAGCGCTACCTACAATGAGCAGTTCTTC
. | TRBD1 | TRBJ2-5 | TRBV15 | CATADRDRGETQYF | TGTGCCACCGCTGACAGGGATCGGGGAGAGACCCAGTACTTC
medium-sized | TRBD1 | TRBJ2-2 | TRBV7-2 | CASSLVGGANTGELFF | TGTGCCAGCAGCTTAGTAGGGGGCGCGAACACCGGGGAGCTGTTTTTT
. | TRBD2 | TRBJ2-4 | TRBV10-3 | CAIKSGRDKNIQYF | TGTGCCATCAAATCGGGGAGGGACAAAAACATTCAGTACTTC
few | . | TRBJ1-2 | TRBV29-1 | CSVVVSGYGYTF | TGCAGCGTGGTGGTGTCCGGGTATGGCTACACCTTC
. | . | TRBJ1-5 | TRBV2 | CASMADSYYSNQPQHF | TGTGCCAGCATGGCCGACAGCTATTATAGCAATCAGCCCCAGCATTTT
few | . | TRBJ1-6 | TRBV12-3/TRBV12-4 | CASTTSRPFNSPLHF | TGTGCCAGCACCACGTCTAGACCATTTAATTCACCCCTCCACTTT
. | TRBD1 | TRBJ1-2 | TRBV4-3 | CASSYQGQSNTLSNYGYTF | TGCGCCAGCAGCTACCAGGGACAGTCAAACACTCTCTCCAACTATGGCTACACCTTC
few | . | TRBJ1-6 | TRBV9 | CASSETRISNSPLHF | TGTGCCAGCAGCGAAACCCGGATTTCGAATTCACCCCTCCACTTT
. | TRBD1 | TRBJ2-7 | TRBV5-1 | CASSLGQGAHEQYF | TGCGCCAGCAGCTTGGGGCAGGGGGCCCACGAGCAGTACTTC
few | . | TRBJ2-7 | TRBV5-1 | CASSLTPAYEQYF | TGCGCCAGCAGCTTGACCCCCGCCTACGAGCAGTACTTC
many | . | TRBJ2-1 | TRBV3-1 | CASSQLGNEQFF | TGTGCCAGCAGCCAACTAGGAAATGAGCAGTTCTTC
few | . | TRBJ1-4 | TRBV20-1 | CSAQNTGSTNEKLFF | TGCAGTGCGCAAAACACAGGTTCAACTAATGAAAAACTGTTTTTT
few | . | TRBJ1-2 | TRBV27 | CASSLVAGNANYGYTF | TGTGCCAGCAGTTTAGTGGCGGGCAATGCTAACTATGGCTACACCTTC
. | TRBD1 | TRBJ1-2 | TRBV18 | CASSQTGTGDGYTF | TGTGCCAGCTCGCAAACCGGGACAGGGGATGGCTACACCTTC
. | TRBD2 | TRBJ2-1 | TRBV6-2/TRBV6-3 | CASSYHRGGYNEQFF | TGTGCCAGCAGTTACCACCGGGGGGGCTACAATGAGCAGTTCTTC
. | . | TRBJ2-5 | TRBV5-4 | CASSTQDSGETQYF | TGTGCCAGCAGTACCCAGGACAGCGGAGAGACCCAGTACTTC
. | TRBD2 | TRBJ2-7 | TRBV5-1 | CASSSPGLAGKEQYF | TGCGCCAGCAGTTCTCCGGGACTAGCGGGGAAAGAGCAGTACTTC
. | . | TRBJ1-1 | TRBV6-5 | CASSKPGEVQAFF | TGTGCCAGCAGCAAGCCAGGGGAAGTGCAAGCTTTCTTT
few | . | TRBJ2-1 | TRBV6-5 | CASMGDNEQFF | TGTGCCAGCATGGGGGACAATGAGCAGTTCTTC
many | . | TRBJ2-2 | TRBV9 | CASSVADTGELFF | TGTGCCAGCAGCGTAGCGGACACCGGGGAGCTGTTTTTT
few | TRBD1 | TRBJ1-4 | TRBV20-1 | CSARPGGSDEKLFF | TGCAGTGCTCGCCCAGGGGGGTCAGATGAAAAACTGTTTTTT
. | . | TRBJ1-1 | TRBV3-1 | CASSQRAEAFF | TGTGCCAGCAGCCAAAGGGCTGAAGCTTTCTTT
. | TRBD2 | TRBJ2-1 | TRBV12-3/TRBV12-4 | CASNLPGGCQFF | TGTGCCAGCAATCTACCGGGAGGCTGTCAGTTCTTC
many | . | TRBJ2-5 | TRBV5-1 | CASSQTTQETQYF | TGCGCCAGCAGTCAGACAACCCAAGAGACCCAGTACTTC
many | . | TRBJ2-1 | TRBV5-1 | CASSFRSGDEQFF | TGCGCCAGCAGCTTCAGGTCAGGGGATGAGCAGTTCTTC
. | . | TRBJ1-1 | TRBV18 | CASSPSTANTEAFF | TGTGCCAGCTCACCCTCGACAGCCAACACTGAAGCTTTCTTT
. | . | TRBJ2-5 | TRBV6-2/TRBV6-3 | CASSTFSPKTQYF | TGTGCCAGCAGCACCTTCAGTCCGAAGACCCAGTACTTC
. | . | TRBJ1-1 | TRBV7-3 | CASSLGTGDPEAFF | TGTGCCAGCAGCTTAGGGACGGGCGATCCTGAAGCTTTCTTT
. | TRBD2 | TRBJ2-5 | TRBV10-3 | CAIGSASGAGTQYF | TGTGCCATCGGTTCTGCTAGCGGGGCGGGGACCCAGTACTTC
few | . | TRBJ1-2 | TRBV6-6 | CASSRDIEPRYTF | TGTGCCAGCAGTAGGGACATTGAACCGAGGTACACCTTC
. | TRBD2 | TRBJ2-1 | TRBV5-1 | CASSILAGDNEQFF | TGCGCCAGCAGCATTCTAGCGGGGGACAATGAGCAGTTCTTC
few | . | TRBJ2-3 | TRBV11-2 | CASSLGGAPGTDTQYF | TGTGCCAGCAGCTTGGGGGGGGCTCCCGGCACAGATACGCAGTATTTT
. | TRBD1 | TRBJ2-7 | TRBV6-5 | CASRRPQGDLYEQYF | TGTGCCAGCAGGCGACCACAGGGGGATCTCTACGAGCAGTACTTC
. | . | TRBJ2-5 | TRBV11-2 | CASSVGNQETQYF | TGTGCCAGCAGCGTAGGAAATCAAGAGACCCAGTACTTC
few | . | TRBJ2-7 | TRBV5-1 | CASSLYLQGQDRYEQYF | TGCGCCAGCAGCTTATACCTCCAGGGGCAAGACCGCTACGAGCAGTACTTC
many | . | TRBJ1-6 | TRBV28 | CASSLIPPLSTGMGNSPLHF | TGTGCCAGCAGTTTAATTCCCCCCCTTAGCACGGGGATGGGGAATTCACCCCTCCACTTT
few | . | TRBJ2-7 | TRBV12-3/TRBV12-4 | CASSPGTVPKGQYF | TGTGCCAGCAGTCCCGGGACGGTTCCTAAGGGGCAGTACTTC
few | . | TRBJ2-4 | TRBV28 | CASSLSGGALAKNIQYF | TGTGCCAGCAGCCTCTCCGGGGGCGCTCTAGCCAAAAACATTCAGTACTTC
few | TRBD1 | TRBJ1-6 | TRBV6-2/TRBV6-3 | CASSYDRGNSPLHF | TGTGCCAGCAGTTATGACAGGGGCAATTCACCCCTCCACTTT
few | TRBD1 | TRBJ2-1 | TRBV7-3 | CASSFGTGVYEQFF | TGTGCCAGCAGCTTCGGGACAGGGGTGTATGAGCAGTTCTTC
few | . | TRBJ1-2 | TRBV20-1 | CSARDVGAANYGYTF | TGCAGTGCTAGAGATGTGGGGGCCGCTAACTATGGCTACACCTTC
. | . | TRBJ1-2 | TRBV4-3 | CASSQDPSKGRGANYGYTF | TGCGCCAGCAGCCAAGATCCCTCCAAGGGAAGAGGAGCTAACTATGGCTACACCTTC
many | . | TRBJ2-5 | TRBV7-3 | CASSLNQGQETQYF | TGTGCCAGCAGCTTAAACCAGGGGCAAGAGACCCAGTACTTC
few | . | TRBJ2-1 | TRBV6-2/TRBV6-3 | CASSEPIREQFF | TGTGCCAGCAGCGAGCCTATCCGAGAGCAGTTCTTC
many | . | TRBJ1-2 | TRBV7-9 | CASSPDPYGYTF | TGTGCCAGCAGCCCGGACCCTTATGGCTACACCTTC
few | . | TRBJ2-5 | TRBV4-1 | CASSQGGAYSVTGTQYF | TGCGCCAGCAGCCAAGGAGGGGCATACTCCGTGACTGGGACCCAGTACTTC
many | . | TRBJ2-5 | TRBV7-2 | CASSLAISETQYF | TGTGCCAGCAGCTTAGCAATTTCGGAGACCCAGTACTTC
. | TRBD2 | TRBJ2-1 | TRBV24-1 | CATAASGGASNEQFF | TGTGCCACAGCCGCTAGCGGGGGGGCTTCGAATGAGCAGTTCTTC
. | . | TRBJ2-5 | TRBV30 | CALGGPLRGETQYF | TGTGCCTTGGGGGGACCCCTAAGAGGAGAGACCCAGTACTTC
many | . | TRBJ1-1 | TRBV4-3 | CASSQDMGNTEAFF | TGCGCCAGCAGCCAAGATATGGGGAACACTGAAGCTTTCTTT
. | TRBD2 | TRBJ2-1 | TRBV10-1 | CASSTGRGVYNEQFF | TGCGCCAGCAGTACCGGGCGGGGGGTCTACAATGAGCAGTTCTTC
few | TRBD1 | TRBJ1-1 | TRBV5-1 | CASSPHNRGGIF | TGCGCCAGCAGCCCTCACAACAGGGGTGGAATCTTT
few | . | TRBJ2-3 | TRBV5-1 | CASSLAWEQGSDTQYF | TGCGCCAGCAGCTTGGCCTGGGAGCAGGGATCAGATACGCAGTATTTT
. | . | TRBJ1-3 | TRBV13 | CASSLLGSLTTGTIYF | TGTGCCAGCAGCTTATTGGGCAGCCTCACCACGGGCACCATATATTTT
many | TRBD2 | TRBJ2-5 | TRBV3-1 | CASSLFGRGAGETQYF | TGTGCCAGCAGCCTGTTTGGGCGGGGGGCCGGGGAGACCCAGTACTTC
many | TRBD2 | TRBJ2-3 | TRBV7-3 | CASSPTSGGADTQYF | TGTGCCAGCAGTCCAACTAGCGGGGGAGCTGATACGCAGTATTTT
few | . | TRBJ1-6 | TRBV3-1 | CASSRRAGFNSPLHF | TGTGCCAGCAGCCGCAGGGCCGGGTTTAATTCACCCCTCCACTTT